The TCR beta chain under discussion was sequenced for a study of cytomegalovirus exposure and HLA in healthy donors. General study results and limits: Versus the approximately 700-donor mean, an Asian-associated ancestry cluster reportedly showed fewer N-insertions in a later analysis. The only immune exposure information that was available was CMV serostatus. Within an earlier analysis, most TCR beta V segments proved productive either about 90% or about 30% of the time.

Primers for the PCR totalled 60 Vbeta and 13 Jbeta. Profiling relied on immunoSEQ multiplex PCR, and the TCRdb table lists in-frame clones only, not all of them. The data show 150,000 to 200,000 clones, 60% to 75% seen once. Comments on this clone: Its target is unknown.

The V and J ends lost 4 bases and 3 bases, in that order; junction bases with no gene match: 2. The CDR3 extends over 14 amino acids. Per the germline V gene, CDR1 is SNHLY and CDR2 is FYNNEI. The source is a woman between 50 and 59 years old in good health and CMV-seropositive. The sequencing sample was made of PBMCs. This chain connects TRBV2 to TRBJ2-3, with TRBD2 matching over 9 bases. The CDR3 region is CASSASGGTDTQYF. CDR3 DNA sequence: TGTGCCAGCAGTGCCAGCGGGGGGACAGATACGCAGTATTTT.